This T cell receptor (beta chain) was sequenced in a study of cytomegalovirus exposure and HLA in healthy donors. Concerning this clone itself: Its matching antigen is unknown.

Germline trimming cut 5 bases from V and 0 bases from J; bases unmatched to any gene: 11. The CDR3 contains 17 residues. The germline V gene has CDR1 MDHEN and CDR2 SYDVKM. Study outcomes and limitations: Some V segments, TRBV6-2 and TRBV6-3 among them, were indistinguishable and were therefore excluded. TCR association rates varied by HLA locus in a later analysis, with DRB1 highest and HLA-C lowest. Among TCR beta chains of equal frequency, HLA-associated ones were more clonally expanded in a later analysis. Investigators reported around 150 TCR beta chains as tied to cytomegalovirus.

Vbeta (60) and Jbeta (13) primers were used in the PCR. The repertoire was sequenced with immunoSEQ multiplex PCR; TCRdb's copy has only in-frame clones and lacks some. The table shows about 160,000 clones, with about 80% occurring only once. The source material was PBMCs. This chain joins TRBV28 and TRBJ1-2, with 8 positions matching TRBD1. The receptor was isolated from a woman aged 50 to 60 in good health and CMV-seronegative. Here the CDR3 reads CASSPPGQETSNYGYTF. The CDR3 nucleotides are TGTGCCAGCAGTCCGCCGGGACAGGAGACTTCTAACTATGGCTACACCTTC.